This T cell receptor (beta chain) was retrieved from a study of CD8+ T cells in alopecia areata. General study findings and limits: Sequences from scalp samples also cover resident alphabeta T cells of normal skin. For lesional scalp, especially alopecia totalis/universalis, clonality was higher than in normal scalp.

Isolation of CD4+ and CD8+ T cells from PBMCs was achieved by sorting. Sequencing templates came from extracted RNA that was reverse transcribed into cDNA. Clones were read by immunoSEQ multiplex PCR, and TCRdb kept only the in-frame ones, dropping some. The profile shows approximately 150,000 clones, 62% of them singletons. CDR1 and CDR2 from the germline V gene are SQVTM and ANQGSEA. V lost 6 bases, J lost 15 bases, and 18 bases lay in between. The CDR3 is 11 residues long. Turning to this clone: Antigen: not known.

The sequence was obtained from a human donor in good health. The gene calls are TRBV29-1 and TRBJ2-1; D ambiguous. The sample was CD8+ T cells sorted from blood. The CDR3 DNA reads TGCAGCGTCGAACTCGACCAAGAGGCGTTCTTC. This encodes CSVELDQEAFF.